The T cell receptor beta chain described here comes from a study of T cell responses to AZD1222 COVID-19 vaccine. Details on this clone: Its antigen remains unidentified.

Some clones are missing from TCRdb's copy, which holds only in-frame ones; the method was immunoSEQ multiplex PCR. Of 120,000 or so clones listed, around nine tenths are singletons. The study, taken as a whole, reports: Nearly half of spike-specific TCRs reportedly go after variant regions that carry no mutations. The repertoires were collected only after the peak T cell response. Spike-specific TCR breadth rose after two AZD1222 doses, and depth rose as well.

This specimen consisted of peripheral blood, obtained on day 0 of MenACWY control vaccination. This receptor was taken from an adult in good health.

DNA of the CDR3: TGTGCCAGCAGCCATGCCGGGACTAGCAGGCAGTTCTTC. Its translation is CASSHAGTSRQFF. The chain recombines TRBV14 with TRBJ2-1; 9 bases align to TRBD2. V shed 3 bases, J shed 12 bases, and the junction held 6 bases outside the gene matches. Germline loops: CDR1 SGHDN, CDR2 FVKESK. The CDR3 is 13 residues long.